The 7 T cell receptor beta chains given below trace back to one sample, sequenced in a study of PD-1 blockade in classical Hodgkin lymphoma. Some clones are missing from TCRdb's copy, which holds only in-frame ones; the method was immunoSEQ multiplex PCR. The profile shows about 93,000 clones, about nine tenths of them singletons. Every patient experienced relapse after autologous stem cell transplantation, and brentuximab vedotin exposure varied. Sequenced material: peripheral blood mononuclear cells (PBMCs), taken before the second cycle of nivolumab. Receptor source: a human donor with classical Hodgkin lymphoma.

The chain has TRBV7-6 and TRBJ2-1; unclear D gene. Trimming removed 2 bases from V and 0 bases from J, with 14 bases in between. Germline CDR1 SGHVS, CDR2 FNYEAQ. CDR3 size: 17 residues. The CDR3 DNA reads TGTGCCAGCAGCTTATTCGAAAGGCAAAGCTCCTACAATGAGCAGTTCTTC. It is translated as CASSLFERQSSYNEQFF.

Here the CDR3 reads CASIRDFLSYEQYF. CDR3 bases: TGTGCCAGCATCCGGGACTTTCTCTCCTACGAGCAGTACTTC. J is TRBJ2-7 and V is TRBV6-1; maybe TRBD2 (6 bases). The ends were cut back, 7 bases at V and 0 bases at J, with 13 bases in the middle. Germline CDR1 is MNHNS and CDR2 is SASEGT. The CDR3 loop spans 14 amino acids.

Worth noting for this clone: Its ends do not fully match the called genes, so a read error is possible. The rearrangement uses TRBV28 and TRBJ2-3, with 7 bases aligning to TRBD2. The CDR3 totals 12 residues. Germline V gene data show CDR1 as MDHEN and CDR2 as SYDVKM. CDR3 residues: CRSGGEADTQYF. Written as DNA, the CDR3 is TGCCGAAGTGGGGGGGAGGCAGATACGCAGTATTTT.

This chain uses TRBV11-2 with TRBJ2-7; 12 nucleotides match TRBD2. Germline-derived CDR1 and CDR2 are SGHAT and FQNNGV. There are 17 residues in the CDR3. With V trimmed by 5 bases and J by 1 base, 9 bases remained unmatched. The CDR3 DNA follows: TGTGCCAGCAGCCCAAGACTAGCGGGAGCCCCTTCCTACGAGCAGTACTTC. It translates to CASSPRLAGAPSYEQYF.

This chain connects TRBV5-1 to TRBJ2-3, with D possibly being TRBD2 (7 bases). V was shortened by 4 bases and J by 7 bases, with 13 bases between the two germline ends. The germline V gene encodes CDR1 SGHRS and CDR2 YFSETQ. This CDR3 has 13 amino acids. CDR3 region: CASSMGGGNTQYF. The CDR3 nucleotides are TGCGCCAGCAGCATGGGAGGGGGTAATACGCAGTATTTT.

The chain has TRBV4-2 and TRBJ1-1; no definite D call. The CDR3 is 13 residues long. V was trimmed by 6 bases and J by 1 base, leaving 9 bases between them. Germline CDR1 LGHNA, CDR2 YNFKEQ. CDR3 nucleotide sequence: TGTGCCAGCAGATTCGACCAGAACACTGAAGCTTTCTTT. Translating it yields CASRFDQNTEAFF.

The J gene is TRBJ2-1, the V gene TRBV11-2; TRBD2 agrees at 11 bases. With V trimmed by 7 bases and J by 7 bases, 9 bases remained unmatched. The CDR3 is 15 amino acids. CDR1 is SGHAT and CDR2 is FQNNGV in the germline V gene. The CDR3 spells CASIKTSGRGNEQFF. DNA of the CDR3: TGTGCCAGCATCAAAACTAGCGGGAGAGGAAATGAGCAGTTCTTC. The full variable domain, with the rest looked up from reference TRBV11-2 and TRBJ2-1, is EAGVAQSPRYKIIEKRQSVAFWCNPISGHATLYWYQQILGQGPKLLIQFQNNGVVDDSQLPKDRFSAERLKGVDSTLKIQPAKLEDSAVYLCASIKTSGRGNEQFFGPGTRLTVL.